This T cell receptor beta chain comes out of a study of blood T cell repertoires in COVID-19. As for the study in general: Samples came from the United States, Italy and Spain, spanning acute and convalescent COVID-19.

This CDR3 region has 15 residues. The V gene's germline CDR1 is LGHDT and CDR2 YNNKEL (reference sequence). Trimming took off 1 base at V and 4 bases at J, with 12 bases between the two ends. Libraries were prepared by immunoSEQ multiplex PCR; TCRdb keeps only in-frame clonotypes and omits some of them. The sample lists 150,000 to 200,000 clones, roughly 90% occurring once. This chain links TRBV3-1 (or the pseudogene TRBV3-2) with TRBJ2-3, with a weak D call TRBD2 (5 bases). This receptor was obtained from a woman in her 70s with acute or convalescent COVID-19. Sequencing was carried out using peripheral blood. The CDR3 region is CASSQGGRRADTQYF. The CDR3 nucleotides are TGTGCCAGCAGCCAAGGAGGGCGAAGGGCAGATACGCAGTATTTT.